Shown below are 29 T cell receptor beta chains from a single sample sequenced in a study of a mutant IDH1 vaccine in newly diagnosed glioma. Their recognized antigens are unknown. Time point meaning: week 47, end of study. A single vaccine dose contained 300 ug of mutant IDH1 20-mer peptide, and topical imiquimod was used with it. The data were produced by immunoSEQ multiplex PCR, yet TCRdb's version contains in-frame clones alone and is incomplete. The data hold 45,000 to 65,000 clones, with 65% observed a single time. The input for sequencing was peripheral blood mononuclear cells (PBMCs), taken from a glioma patient whose treatment included an IDH1 peptide vaccine. All receptors come from a man in his forties or fifties with glioma. Some clones in this sample may be carry-over from other donors' samples.

This sequence joins TRBV7-9 and TRBJ1-2; D is unclear. Germline V gene lookup returns CDR1 SEHNR and CDR2 FQNEAQ (reference sequence). The CDR3 consists of 12 residues. V was pared by 1 base and J by 6 bases, with 6 bases between. Written as DNA, the CDR3 is TGTGCCAGCAGCTTAGGGGTTAATGGCTACACCTTC. Its translation: CASSLGVNGYTF. The entire variable domain, with the rest obtained from reference TRBV7-9 and TRBJ1-2, is as follows: DTGVSQNPRHKITKRGQNVTFRCDPISEHNRLYWYRQTLGQGPEFLTYFQNEAQLEKSRLLSDRFSAERPKGSFSTLEIQRTEQGDSAMYLCASSLGVNGYTFGSGTRLTVV.

V usage is TRBV30 and J usage is TRBJ1-6, with 7 bases that match TRBD1. The CDR3 sequence is 16 residues long. Germline CDR1 is GTSNPN and CDR2 is SVGIG (reference sequence). The V gene end was trimmed by 5 bases and the J gene end by 6 bases; junction bases not matched to a gene: 13. The CDR3 nucleotides read TGTGCCTGGGGAGCTTGGGGGACAGAATTTAATTCACCCCTCCACTTT. Protein: CAWGAWGTEFNSPLHF.

J is TRBJ2-6 and V is TRBV19; D not certain. CDR1 is LNHDA and CDR2 is SQIVND in the germline V gene (reference sequence). Deletions cut 3 bases from V and 0 bases from J, with 12 bases between. The length of the CDR3 is 17 residues. This CDR3 reads CASSISSRPSGANVLTF. The CDR3, as DNA: TGTGCCAGTAGTATCTCCTCTCGCCCCTCTGGGGCCAACGTCCTGACTTTC.

The chain combines TRBV6-5 with TRBJ2-5, with 9 positions matching TRBD2. This CDR3 region has 14 residues. V lost 6 bases to trimming and J lost 4 bases; unmatched junction nucleotides: 6. CDR1 is MNHEY and CDR2 is SVGAGI in the germline V gene. CDR3 bases: TGTGCCAGCAGACGGACTAGCGTCGCAGAGACCCAGTACTTC. Protein sequence: CASRRTSVAETQYF.

The J gene is TRBJ2-3, the V gene TRBV27, with a weak D call TRBD2 (6 bases). Germline CDR1 is MNHEY and CDR2 is SMNVEV (reference sequence). The V and J ends lost 1 base and 3 bases respectively, with 14 bases between them. The CDR3 contains 16 residues. The CDR3 bases are TGTGCCAGCAGTTTATACTCGGGGAGGAGGACAGATACGCAGTATTTT. The encoded protein is CASSLYSGRRTDTQYF.

The V gene is TRBV30, the J gene TRBJ1-3; unclear D gene. V was cut by 0 bases and J by 0 bases, with 12 bases left in between. Germline V CDR1 and CDR2: GTSNPN, SVGIG (reference sequence). The CDR3 runs 16 residues. The CDR3 DNA sequence: TGTGCCTGGAGTGTACCCAGGCCTATCTCTGGAAACACCATATATTTT. It codes for CAWSVPRPISGNTIYF.

A few counts support this clone. The rearrangement links TRBV5-1 to TRBJ1-1; unclear D gene. CDR1 SGHRS and CDR2 YFSETQ come from the germline V gene. Trimming shortened V by 8 bases and J by 11 bases, and 7 bases separated the two germline ends. This CDR3 has 8 amino acids. This CDR3 is CARSGAFF. CDR3 nucleotide sequence: TGCGCCAGGTCGGGGGCTTTCTTT.

This clone turned up a few times. Other DNA sequences in the sample encode the same CDR3. V gene TRBV19 combines with J gene TRBJ1-5; tentative D call: TRBD1 (6 bases). V lost 5 bases and J lost 0, with 17 bases in between. Per germline, CDR1 LNHDA and CDR2 SQIVND (reference sequence). The CDR3 runs 17 residues. The CDR3 loop reads CASSRRGGSYSNQPQHF. The CDR3 DNA sequence: TGTGCCAGTAGTCGTAGGGGGGGGAGTTATAGCAATCAGCCCCAGCATTTT.

The rearrangement uses TRBV6-6 and TRBJ1-2; 7 positions agree with TRBD1. Germline values: CDR1 MNHNY, CDR2 SVGAGI (reference sequence). The CDR3 loop spans 14 amino acids. With V trimmed by 5 bases and J by 6 bases, 9 bases remained unmatched. The CDR3 region has the DNA TGTGCCAGCAGTACCCGACAGGGAGCAAATGGCTACACCTTC. Translation: CASSTRQGANGYTF.

This rearrangement joins TRBV6-5 to TRBJ2-7, with a weak D call TRBD2 (7 bases). V was shortened by 3 bases and J by 4 bases, with 16 bases between the two germline ends. Germline loops: CDR1 MNHEY, CDR2 SVGAGI. The CDR3 has 15 amino acids. CDR3 sequence (DNA): TGTGCCAGCAGTTATGAGGTTGGGGGGGCTTACGAGCAGTACTTC. It specifies CASSYEVGGAYEQYF.

The chain joins TRBV30 to TRBJ2-7, with D tentatively TRBD2 (5 bases). The V end lost 0 bases, the J end lost 0 bases, and 9 bases lay between the germline ends. Germline V lookup: CDR1 GTSNPN, CDR2 SVGIG (reference sequence). This CDR3 spans 14 amino acids. The CDR3: CAWSVGAGSYEQYF. CDR3 DNA sequence: TGTGCCTGGAGTGTAGGTGCGGGCTCCTACGAGCAGTACTTC.

The CDR3 region is CASSSPPTGREQYF. CDR3 sequence (DNA): TGTGCCAGCAGTTCCCCCCCGACAGGGCGCGAGCAGTACTTC. The J gene is TRBJ2-7, the V gene TRBV6-6, with 7 bases identical to TRBD1. Germline V CDR1 and CDR2: MNHNY, SVGAGI (reference sequence). V was pared by 4 bases and J by 6 bases, with 9 bases of the junction left unmatched. This CDR3 has 14 residues.

This chain joins TRBV2 and TRBJ2-7; a possible D gene is TRBD1 (5 bases). The CDR3 is made up of 12 amino acids. V shed 7 bases and J shed 2 bases, with 9 bases lying between them. Germline-derived CDR1 and CDR2 are SNHLY and FYNNEI. The CDR3 region is CASKGRAYEQYF. In nucleotides, the CDR3 is TGTGCCAGCAAAGGCAGGGCCTACGAGCAGTACTTC. Full variable domain (remainder filled in from reference TRBV2 and TRBJ2-7): EPEVTQTPSHQVTQMGQEVILRCVPISNHLYFYWYRQILGQKVEFLVSFYNNEISEKSEIFDDQFSVERPDGSNFTLKIRSTKLEDSAMYFCASKGRAYEQYFGPGTRLTVT.

The J gene is TRBJ2-7, the V gene TRBV5-1; maybe TRBD2 (6 bases). V gave up 0 bases and J gave up 0 bases, with 13 bases separating them. CDR3 length: 16 residues. The V gene's germline CDR1 is SGHRS and CDR2 YFSETQ. CDR3 DNA: TGCGCCAGCAGCTTGGGGGCGGGACCAAGCTCCTACGAGCAGTACTTC. This translates into CASSLGAGPSSYEQYF.

V is TRBV30 and J is TRBJ2-3, with D possibly TRBD1 on 5 matching bases. V lost 2 bases to trimming and J lost 6 bases, with 9 bases between them. In germline, CDR1 is GTSNPN, CDR2 SVGIG (reference sequence). This CDR3 has 12 amino acids. The CDR3 is CAWSLSGDTQYF. The CDR3 nucleotides read TGTGCCTGGAGTCTGTCAGGGGATACGCAGTATTTT.

The chain employs TRBV6-5 and TRBJ1-5, with no clear D. V was trimmed by 5 bases and J by 7 bases, leaving 12 bases between them. There are 13 residues in the CDR3. CDR1 is MNHEY and CDR2 is SVGAGI in the germline V gene. CDR3 sequence: CASSEREGQPQHF. In nucleotides, the CDR3 is TGTGCCAGCAGTGAGAGGGAGGGACAGCCCCAGCATTTT.

This clone was observed a few times. This sequence joins TRBV6-1 and TRBJ2-7, with D perhaps matching TRBD1 (6 bases). The V end was cut by 2 bases, the J end by 4 bases, with 15 bases between. The germline V gene encodes CDR1 MNHNS and CDR2 SASEGT. The CDR3 is 15 amino acids. The CDR3 protein is CASSELGGGRYEQYF. CDR3 nucleotides: TGTGCCAGCAGTGAACTGGGTGGGGGCCGTTACGAGCAGTACTTC.

This clone came up a few times. The rearrangement uses TRBV30 and TRBJ1-4; 8 bases are shared with TRBD1. Unmatched junction bases numbered 7, after V lost 5 bases and J lost 8 bases. The V gene's germline CDR1 is GTSNPN and CDR2 SVGIG (reference sequence). The length of the CDR3 is 13 residues. The CDR3 loop is CAWQGARYEKLFF. For the CDR3, the DNA is TGTGCCTGGCAGGGGGCGCGATACGAAAAACTGTTTTTT.

In nucleotides, the CDR3 is TGTGCCAGTAAAATCCCAGGCGGTGGCTACACCTTC. Translation: CASKIPGGGYTF. This chain joins TRBV19 and TRBJ1-2; D is uncertain. Germline values: CDR1 LNHDA, CDR2 SQIVND (reference sequence). V lost 7 bases and J 7 bases, leaving 13 bases between the germline ends. The CDR3 totals 12 residues.

This chain joins TRBV27 and TRBJ1-3; D is possibly TRBD1 (5 bases). Trimming cost V 0 bases and J 8 bases, with 8 bases left between them. CDR3 length: 13 amino acids. Germline assignment: CDR1 MNHEY and CDR2 SMNVEV (reference sequence). CDR3 DNA: TGTGCCAGCAGTTTATCGTGGGGGGACACCATATATTTT. Translated: CASSLSWGDTIYF.

V gene TRBV7-8 combines with J gene TRBJ1-6; 7 bases line up with TRBD1. The CDR3 runs to 15 residues. The germline CDR1 and CDR2 sequences are SGHVS and FQNEAQ. V shed 2 bases, J shed 7 bases, and the junction held 5 bases outside the gene matches. The CDR3 region has the DNA TGTGCCAGCAGCTTAAGCCCACAGGGGAATTCACCCCTCCACTTT. This translates into CASSLSPQGNSPLHF.

This chain uses TRBV6-6 with TRBJ1-3; D unclear. The CDR3 has 11 amino acids. Germline assignment: CDR1 MNHNY and CDR2 SVGAGI (reference sequence). V was pared by 6 bases and J by 4 bases, with 4 bases between. Here the CDR3 DNA reads TGTGCCAGCAGGTTCGGAAACACCATATATTTT. Translation gives CASRFGNTIYF.

The V call is TRBV18, the J call TRBJ1-1; D is unclear. The germline CDR1 and CDR2 sequences are KGHSH and LQKENI. With 2 bases removed from V and 4 bases from J, the gap between germline ends came to 17 bases. This CDR3 comprises 16 residues. The CDR3 loop is CASSPGVSFGGTEAFF. CDR3 in DNA: TGTGCCAGCTCACCAGGGGTTAGCTTTGGTGGCACTGAAGCTTTCTTT.

This clone came up once. The genes are TRBV10-3 and TRBJ2-7, with 11 bases matching TRBD1. CDR3 size: 14 residues. V shed 4 bases, J shed 2 bases, and the junction held 1 base outside the gene matches. Germline V gene lookup returns CDR1 ENHRY and CDR2 SYGVKD. This chain's CDR3 is CAISAGQGAYEQYF. CDR3 nucleotides: TGTGCCATCAGTGCGGGACAGGGGGCCTACGAGCAGTACTTC.

This clone has only a few counts. This sequence joins TRBV27 and TRBJ2-5, with D uncertain. This CDR3 is built from 13 residues. The germline V gene has CDR1 MNHEY and CDR2 SMNVEV (reference sequence). V was shortened by 5 bases and J by 5 bases, with 12 bases between the two germline ends. The CDR3 sequence is CASSPWGGETQYF. In DNA, the CDR3 is TGTGCCAGCAGTCCTTGGGGTGGCGAGACCCAGTACTTC.

V usage is TRBV6-6 and J usage is TRBJ2-7; D is ambiguous. Trimming shortened V by 2 bases and J by 6 bases, and 5 bases separated the two germline ends. This CDR3 has 11 amino acids. CDR1 and CDR2 from the germline V gene are MNHNY and SVGAGI (reference sequence). As DNA, the CDR3 is TGTGCCAGCAGTTACAACAGCGAGCAGTACTTC. This codes for CASSYNSEQYF.

The chain carries TRBV19 and TRBJ2-7, with D perhaps being TRBD1 or TRBD2 (5 bases each). Trimming removed 4 bases at V and 6 bases at J, with 13 bases between. The CDR3 spans 13 residues. Germline lookup yields CDR1 LNHDA and CDR2 SQIVND (reference sequence). The CDR3 loop reads CASSTLSGSEQYF. The CDR3 coding sequence is TGTGCCAGTAGTACCCTCTCAGGGAGCGAGCAGTACTTC.

The V and J genes are TRBV2 and TRBJ1-4; D remains ambiguous. The CDR3 is 13 residues long. Looked up from germline, CDR1 is SNHLY and CDR2 is FYNNEI. The germline V and J ends were trimmed by 7 bases and 10 bases, with 16 bases remaining between them. The CDR3: CASKPDSPGKLFF. The CDR3 DNA sequence: TGTGCCAGCAAACCGGACTCCCCCGGAAAACTGTTTTTT.

The count of this clone is one. This chain connects TRBV29-1 to TRBJ2-1; D might be TRBD2 (6 bases). CDR1 and CDR2 (germline): SQVTM, ANQGSEA. V lost 6 bases and J 0 bases, leaving 12 bases between the germline ends. CDR3 size: 14 residues. Here the CDR3 DNA reads TGCAGCGTCCTACGGGGGACCTCCTACAATGAGCAGTTCTTC. Translation: CSVLRGTSYNEQFF.